The clone carrying this T cell receptor beta chain is a singleton in its sample. The sample comes from a study of blood T cell repertoires in COVID-19. The CDR3 has 14 residues. Unmatched junction bases numbered 7, after V lost 4 bases and J lost 8 bases. Germline CDR1 is MDHEN and CDR2 is SYDVKM. Seattle's enrolled individuals joined amid active infection and were then monitored longitudinally. Original analysis: Estimation of nucleated cell counts relied on the amplification of reference gene primers. Produced via immunoSEQ multiplex PCR; TCRdb's table is partial and in-frame only. That table is the source of V, J and clone size, and D and trimming were worked out from the DNA. The sample has about 240,000 clones, roughly 76% seen once.

This receptor was obtained from a woman of 80 years or more with COVID-19, enrolled during active disease. The sequenced material came from peripheral blood. The chain joins TRBV28 to TRBJ1-2; the match to TRBD1 covers 10 bases. The CDR3 sequence: CASSSGGTGAGYTF. CDR3 sequence (DNA): TGTGCCAGCAGTTCGGGGGGGACAGGGGCCGGCTACACCTTC.